Listed here are 22 T cell receptor beta chains from one sample, sequenced in a study of cytomegalovirus exposure and HLA in healthy donors. PCR amplification relied on 60 Vbeta primers (plus 13 Jbeta primers). Here immunoSEQ multiplex PCR was the method, and the copy in TCRdb shows in-frame clones only, minus some. The sample includes about 190,000 clones, 70% to 90% of them seen just once. Sequenced material: PBMCs. The receptors were sampled from a male donor in good health and CMV-seronegative.

The CDR3 reads CASTYGLAGNREETQYF. CDR3 coding DNA: TGTGCCAGCACTTACGGACTAGCGGGGAATCGGGAGGAGACCCAGTACTTC. This chain connects TRBV2 to TRBJ2-5, with 12 bases that match TRBD2. There are 17 residues in the CDR3. Germline CDR1 SNHLY, CDR2 FYNNEI. The V and J ends lost 7 bases and 5 bases, in that order; junction bases with no gene match: 14. Combining the CDR3 with reference TRBV2 and TRBJ2-5 gives the whole variable domain EPEVTQTPSHQVTQMGQEVILRCVPISNHLYFYWYRQILGQKVEFLVSFYNNEISEKSEIFDDQFSVERPDGSNFTLKIRSTKLEDSAMYFCASTYGLAGNREETQYFGPGTRLLVL.

The gene calls are TRBV4-1 and TRBJ2-5; a possible D gene is TRBD1 (6 bases). The CDR3 is 16 amino acids. Trimming shortened V by 5 bases and J by 4 bases, and 20 bases separated the two germline ends. The germline CDR1 and CDR2 sequences are MGHRA and YSYEKL. The CDR3: CASSGPPGHTRETQYF. Written as DNA, the CDR3 is TGCGCCAGCAGCGGCCCTCCGGGACACACTCGAGAGACCCAGTACTTC.

This clone was counted a single time. The chain joins TRBV10-1 to TRBJ2-5; TRBD1 matches at 8 bases. The CDR3 has 16 amino acids. CDR1 and CDR2 (germline): WNHNN, SYGVQD (reference sequence). The ends lost 9 bases at V and 4 bases at J; junction bases unmatched: 16. CDR3 region: CARAGTGSLGRETQYF. The CDR3 region has the DNA TGCGCCAGAGCCGGGACAGGCTCTCTTGGGCGAGAGACCCAGTACTTC.

The chain joins TRBV5-6 to TRBJ1-1, with D unclear. The CDR3 has 16 amino acids. V was pared by 5 bases and J by 1 base, with 18 bases between. The germline V gene has CDR1 SGHDT and CDR2 YYEEEE. The CDR3 nucleotides read TGTGCCAGCAGTCCGATTCAGACTGCTAAGAACACTGAAGCTTTCTTT. Its protein is CASSPIQTAKNTEAFF.

A few counts support this clone. This chain links TRBV14 with TRBJ1-6; D is uncertain. The CDR3 consists of 14 residues. V was shortened by 1 base and J by 8 bases, with 9 bases between the two germline ends. The germline gives CDR1 SGHDN, CDR2 FVKESK. CDR3 loop: CASSQVQLYSPLHF. CDR3 DNA: TGTGCCAGCAGCCAAGTACAGCTTTATTCACCCCTCCACTTT.

The chain has TRBV5-4 and TRBJ2-1; 8 bases are a match to TRBD2. With 4 bases clipped from V and 0 bases from J, the junction kept 3 bases outside the gene matches. In germline, CDR1 is SGHNT, CDR2 YYREEE (reference sequence). The length of the CDR3 is 15 residues. Written as DNA, the CDR3 is TGTGCCAGCAGCCCCGGGGGGGGCTCCTACAATGAGCAGTTCTTC. It codes for CASSPGGGSYNEQFF. Full variable domain (rest looked up from reference TRBV5-4 and TRBJ2-1): ETGVTQSPTHLIKTRGQQVTLRCSSQSGHNTVSWYQQALGQGPQFIFQYYREEENGRGNFPPRFSGLQFPNYSSELNVNALELDDSALYLCASSPGGGSYNEQFFGPGTRLTVL.

Only one count was recorded for this clone. V and J are TRBV29-1 and TRBJ2-3; 9 bases match TRBD2. This CDR3 region has 15 residues. J gave up 2 bases and V 8 bases, and 11 bases lay outside the gene matches. Germline assignment: CDR1 SQVTM and CDR2 ANQGSEA. CDR3 DNA: TGCAGCACCCGGGGTCTAGCGGGAACCACAGATACGCAGTATTTT. It yields the protein CSTRGLAGTTDTQYF.

The chain recombines TRBV10-3 with TRBJ1-2; 8 bases align to TRBD1. The CDR3 totals 12 residues. Germline V gene lookup returns CDR1 ENHRY and CDR2 SYGVKD. V dropped 10 bases and J dropped 6; count of bases not matched to a gene: 7. The CDR3 DNA reads TGTGCCACCCAAGGACAGGGAAATGGCTACACCTTC. This sequence encodes CATQGQGNGYTF.

This clone occurred once. The rearrangement links TRBV6-4 to TRBJ1-1; the D gene is possibly TRBD1 (6 bases). The CDR3 contains 15 residues. Trimming pared 0 bases from V and 1 base from J, leaving 9 bases between. CDR1 is MRHNA, CDR2 SNTAGT, per germline. CDR3 DNA: TGTGCCAGCAGTGACTCGCTACAGGGGAACACTGAAGCTTTCTTT. Its translation is CASSDSLQGNTEAFF.

This clone has a handful of counts. V usage is TRBV28 and J usage is TRBJ2-3; TRBD1 aligns across 10 bases. The CDR3 covers 14 residues. The V gene end was trimmed by 5 bases and the J gene end by 10 bases; junction bases not matched to a gene: 9. The V gene's germline CDR1 is MDHEN and CDR2 SYDVKM. As DNA, the CDR3 is TGTGCCAGCAGTGGGACAGGGGTACACGGTGCGCAGTATTTT. The encoded protein is CASSGTGVHGAQYF.

The rearrangement uses TRBV6-4 and TRBJ2-1; D ambiguous. Germline CDR1 reads MRHNA; CDR2 reads SNTAGT. This CDR3 is built from 16 residues. Deletions cut 2 bases from V and 0 bases from J, with 11 bases between. The CDR3 loop reads CASSDAFRSSYNEQFF. In DNA, the CDR3 is TGTGCCAGCAGTGACGCTTTTAGGAGCTCCTACAATGAGCAGTTCTTC.

The chain links TRBV5-1 to TRBJ1-2; 10 bases are shared with TRBD1. V dropped 2 bases and J dropped 5; count of bases not matched to a gene: 6. CDR3 length equals 15 residues. Germline lookup yields CDR1 SGHRS and CDR2 YFSETQ. The DNA for the CDR3 is TGCGCCAGCAGCTTCGGGACAGGGGAGGGGTATGGCTACACCTTC. Translated, it gives CASSFGTGEGYGYTF.

This chain links TRBV6-5 with TRBJ2-7; TRBD1 matches 8 bases. The V gene's germline CDR1 is MNHEY and CDR2 SVGAGI. The CDR3 is 14 residues long. Trimming took 4 bases from V and 5 from J; bases not matched to a gene: 7. In DNA form, the CDR3 reads TGTGCCAGCAGTTTACAGGGGGTTCCCAACGAGCAGTACTTC. It codes for CASSLQGVPNEQYF.

The DNA for the CDR3 is TGTGCCAGCAGCACCCGACTCCTCTCACCGACTGGCTACACCTTC. Translating it yields CASSTRLLSPTGYTF. V usage is TRBV5-4 and J usage is TRBJ1-2; no definite D call. In germline, CDR1 is SGHNT, CDR2 YYREEE (reference sequence). Trimming pared 4 bases from V and 7 bases from J, leaving 20 bases between. This CDR3 has 15 amino acids.

The gene calls are TRBV5-6 and TRBJ1-5; 9 bases agree with TRBD1. The germline V gene has CDR1 SGHDT and CDR2 YYEEEE. This CDR3 is built from 16 residues. V gave up 3 bases and J gave up 1 base; unmatched junction bases: 5. The CDR3 loop reads CASSSLGTGSNQPQHF. DNA of the CDR3: TGTGCCAGCAGCTCCTTGGGGACAGGGAGCAATCAGCCCCAGCATTTT.

This clone was seen a handful of times. The genes are TRBV6-5 and TRBJ1-4; 9 bases align to TRBD1. The germline gives CDR1 MNHEY, CDR2 SVGAGI. The V gene end was trimmed by 4 bases and the J gene end by 4 bases; junction bases not matched to a gene: 1. The CDR3 sequence is 14 residues long. The CDR3 is CASSWGQGNEKLFF. DNA of the CDR3: TGTGCCAGCAGTTGGGGACAGGGTAATGAAAAACTGTTTTTT.

This rearrangement joins TRBV9 to TRBJ2-2; 7 bases are a match to TRBD2. The V and J ends lost 0 bases and 5 bases, in that order; junction bases with no gene match: 10. The germline CDR1 and CDR2 sequences are SGDLS and YYNGEE. This CDR3 spans 17 amino acids. The CDR3 sequence: CASSVEWTRPGTGELFF. CDR3 in DNA: TGTGCCAGCAGCGTAGAATGGACTAGGCCGGGGACCGGGGAGCTGTTTTTT.

This clone was detected a few times. V gene TRBV6-6 combines with J gene TRBJ2-7, with TRBD1 identical over 7 bases. Germline lookup yields CDR1 MNHNY and CDR2 SVGAGI (reference sequence). Trimming at V came to 2 bases and at J to 2 bases, leaving 6 bases not matched to a gene. This CDR3 has 15 residues. The CDR3 sequence: CASSYGRDSPYEQYF. CDR3 sequence (DNA): TGTGCCAGCAGTTACGGTCGGGACAGCCCCTACGAGCAGTACTTC.

This clone was detected only a few times. This chain links TRBV4-2 with TRBJ2-3, with 7 positions matching TRBD2. CDR3 size: 17 residues. Unmatched junction bases numbered 11, after V lost 1 base and J lost 4 bases. CDR1 is LGHNA and CDR2 is YNFKEQ in the germline V gene. The CDR3 DNA reads as TGTGCCAGCAGCCAAGGTGGGGCGGGGAGGGCCGCAGATACGCAGTATTTT. Protein: CASSQGGAGRAADTQYF.

In the case of this clone: Mismatch with germline at one junction end may stem from a read error. The chain is built from TRBV9 and TRBJ1-2, with D tentatively TRBD1 (6 bases). From germline, CDR1 is SGDLS and CDR2 YYNGEE. CDR3 length: 13 residues. Here the CDR3 DNA reads TGTGCCAGCAGCTTGGGGGACAACTATGGCTACCCCTTC. Residues: CASSLGDNYGYPF. Drawing the rest from reference TRBV9 and TRBJ1-2, the complete variable domain is DSGVTQTPKHLITATGQRVTLRCSPRSGDLSVYWYQQSLDQGLQFLIQYYNGEERAKGNILERFSAQQFPDLHSELNLSSLELGDSALYFCASSLGDNYGYPFGSGTRLTVV.

This sequence joins TRBV19 and TRBJ1-5; 8 bases are shared with TRBD1. V shed 5 bases, J shed 12 bases, and the junction held 15 bases outside the gene matches. Germline V CDR1 and CDR2: LNHDA, SQIVND (reference sequence). The CDR3 is made up of 15 amino acids. For the CDR3, the DNA is TGTGCCAGTAGTCTCTTGGGACAGGCTGGGGGGGGCCAGCATTTT. Protein sequence: CASSLLGQAGGGQHF. The entire variable domain, with the rest obtained from reference TRBV19 and TRBJ1-5, is as follows: DGGITQSPKYLFRKEGQNVTLSCEQNLNHDAMYWYRQDPGQGLRLIYYSQIVNDFQKGDIAEGYSVSREKKESFPLTVTSAQKNPTAFYLCASSLLGQAGGGQHFGDGTRLSIL.

This clone came up a few times. The chain employs TRBV4-3 and TRBJ2-6; TRBD2 matches at 7 bases. The germline gives CDR1 LGHNA, CDR2 YSLEER. The V and J ends lost 6 bases and 2 bases, in that order; junction bases with no gene match: 10. This CDR3 region has 17 residues. CDR3 sequence (DNA): TGCGCCAGCAGTCGGGGGGTTTTGTCAGCTGGGGCCAACGTCCTGACTTTC. Its translation is CASSRGVLSAGANVLTF.